This TCR beta chain was identified in a study of blood T cell repertoires in COVID-19. Looking at the study overall: The cDNA or gDNA used as material had been derived from T cells, B-cell-depleted T cells, or PBMCs.

Sequencing used immunoSEQ multiplex PCR; TCRdb keeps in-frame clones, though not all of them. The table records 150,000 to 200,000 clones, 89% of them present only once. The CDR3 length is 11 residues. The trim removed 5 bases at V and 7 bases at J, leaving 2 bases unmatched. Per germline, CDR1 MNHEY and CDR2 SMNVEV (reference sequence). The clonotype was recovered from a woman aged 18-29 years who had recovered from COVID-19. The sequenced material came from PBMCs or T cells enriched from blood (not recorded which). The chain uses TRBV27 and TRBJ2-7; 7 positions agree with TRBD2. The CDR3 DNA is TGTGCCAGCAGTCCGGGGGGAGAGCAGTACTTC. Residues: CASSPGGEQYF.